Listed below are T cell receptor beta chains from one sample, sequenced in a study of blood T cell repertoires in COVID-19. Using immunoSEQ multiplex PCR, the repertoire was profiled, and TCRdb retains in-frame clones only, with some absent. The sample gives 200,000 to 250,000 clones, 75% to 85% of which show up once; just under 7.5% is in the top ten. Sequenced input: peripheral blood. The receptors here all came from a woman aged 50 to 65 with acute or convalescent COVID-19. Each CDR3 is given with its conserved first and last residue. Fields, in order: V gene, D gene, clone size, J gene, CDR3 protein, CDR3 DNA. A D gene is named only where the DNA matches it firmly. Size is omitted from some rows. Given values are once, few, many or a class for expanded clones.

TRBV5-4,-,-,TRBJ2-5,CASSLDLLPAAQETQYF,TGTGCCAGCAGCTTGGACCTTCTGCCAGCGGCCCAAGAGACCCAGTACTTC
TRBV11-3,TRBD2,-,TRBJ2-5,CASSSTTITGRGYF,TGTGCCAGCAGCTCAACCACAATAACCGGGAGGGGATACTTC
TRBV2,TRBD1,-,TRBJ2-5,CACSQSGTEETQYF,TGTGCCTGCTCACAATCCGGGACAGAAGAGACCCAGTACTTC
TRBV3-1/TRBV3-2,TRBD1,-,TRBJ2-7,CASSRLRPRDRTRFPHYEQYF,TGTGCCAGCAGCCGTCTCCGCCCCCGGGACAGGACACGTTTTCCCCACTACGAGCAGTACTTC
TRBV5-1,TRBD1,-,TRBJ1-1,CASSLGGQADTEAFF,TGCGCCAGCAGCTTGGGGGGACAGGCGGACACTGAAGCTTTCTTT
TRBV6-2/TRBV6-3,-,-,TRBJ1-1,CASSYLNTEAFF,TGTGCCAGCAGTTACCTTAACACTGAAGCTTTCTTT
TRBV10-3,-,-,TRBJ1-2,CAISQSGDRGYTF,TGTGCCATCTCCCAGTCCGGGGATCGTGGCTACACCTTC
TRBV6-5,-,-,TRBJ2-1,CASRALGLYNEQFF,TGTGCCAGCAGAGCACTGGGACTTTACAATGAGCAGTTCTTC
TRBV29-1,TRBD1,few,TRBJ1-3,CSVGQGAPGNTIYF,TGCAGCGTTGGGCAGGGGGCTCCTGGAAACACCATATATTTT
TRBV6-5,-,once,TRBJ1-6,CASSLDRQRPLHF,TGTGCCAGCAGCCTCGACAGGCAAAGACCCCTCCACTTT
TRBV4-1,-,-,TRBJ1-1,CASSQDNTMNTEAFF,TGCGCCAGCAGCCAAGATAACACCATGAACACTGAAGCTTTCTTT
TRBV7-2,-,few,TRBJ1-2,CASSLVGTNYGYTF,TGTGCCAGCAGCTTAGTCGGGACAAACTATGGCTACACCTTC
TRBV19,-,-,TRBJ2-7,CASSIQGSYEQYF,TGTGCCAGTAGTATACAGGGGAGCTACGAGCAGTACTTC
TRBV7-8,-,few,TRBJ1-3,CASSRDRYSGNTIYF,TGTGCCAGCAGCCGAGACCGCTACTCTGGAAACACCATATATTTT
TRBV30,TRBD1,few,TRBJ1-2,CAWSRDRGNYGYTF,TGTGCCTGGAGTCGTGACAGGGGTAACTATGGCTACACCTTC
TRBV11-2,-,-,TRBJ2-2,CASSLSRVGTGELFF,TGTGCCAGCAGCTTAAGCAGGGTTGGCACCGGGGAGCTGTTTTTT
TRBV29-1,TRBD2,-,TRBJ2-2,CSVGLAGDGGELFF,TGCAGCGTTGGGCTAGCGGGCGATGGCGGGGAGCTGTTTTTT
TRBV11-2,-,-,TRBJ2-5,CASSLVWELAETQYF,TGTGCCAGCAGCTTAGTTTGGGAGTTGGCGGAGACCCAGTACTTC
TRBV6-5,-,-,TRBJ1-2,CASSFLRTRANYGYTF,TGTGCCAGCAGTTTCCTACGGACACGAGCTAACTATGGCTACACCTTC
TRBV9,-,-,TRBJ2-1,CASSVSGSLSYNEQFF,TGTGCCAGCAGCGTTTCGGGGAGTCTTTCCTACAATGAGCAGTTCTTC
TRBV7-9,-,few,TRBJ1-3,CASSWGQHSGNTIYF,TGTGCCAGCAGCTGGGGACAACACTCTGGAAACACCATATATTTT
TRBV4-3,TRBD2,-,TRBJ2-7,CASSQGLLAATYEQYF,TGCGCCAGCAGCCAAGGGTTGCTAGCGGCAACCTACGAGCAGTACTTC
TRBV7-9,-,few,TRBJ2-1,CASSPRQLWDWHNEQFF,TGTGCCAGCAGCCCGCGACAGCTCTGGGATTGGCACAATGAGCAGTTCTTC
TRBV9,TRBD2,few,TRBJ2-1,CASSVVGLGNNEQFF,TGTGCCAGCAGCGTAGTAGGACTAGGGAACAATGAGCAGTTCTTC
TRBV6-6,-,few,TRBJ1-4,CASTRAAGGEKLFF,TGTGCCAGCACAAGGGCCGCGGGGGGCGAAAAACTGTTTTTT
TRBV9,TRBD1,-,TRBJ2-1,CASSEGQGPYNEQFF,TGTGCCAGCAGCGAGGGACAGGGCCCCTACAATGAGCAGTTCTTC
TRBV4-1,-,-,TRBJ2-6,CASSQRGTGGSGANVLTF,TGCGCCAGCAGCCAAAGGGGAACAGGTGGTTCTGGGGCCAACGTCCTGACTTTC
TRBV6-5,-,-,TRBJ1-6,CASGEGRNSPLHF,TGTGCCAGTGGGGAGGGTAGGAATTCACCCCTCCACTTT
TRBV4-1,TRBD1,-,TRBJ1-5,CASSHGTGLNQPQHF,TGCGCCAGCAGCCACGGGACAGGGCTCAATCAGCCCCAGCATTTT
TRBV27,-,-,TRBJ2-5,CASSLSSGYQETQYF,TGTGCCAGCAGTTTATCGTCAGGGTACCAAGAGACCCAGTACTTC
TRBV6-5,TRBD1,-,TRBJ2-7,CASRRTGGPEQYF,TGTGCCAGCAGACGGACAGGGGGGCCCGAGCAGTACTTC
TRBV2,-,-,TRBJ2-1,CASSVGGASIPNEQFF,TGTGCCAGCAGTGTTGGGGGGGCGAGTATCCCTAATGAGCAGTTCTTC
TRBV10-2,TRBD1,-,TRBJ2-2,CAGGQGTGELFF,TGCGCCGGAGGACAGGGTACCGGGGAGCTGTTTTTT
TRBV28,-,-,TRBJ2-2,CASRIPLGSPGELFF,TGTGCCAGCAGAATCCCGCTAGGTAGCCCCGGGGAGCTGTTTTTT
TRBV6-5,-,-,TRBJ1-2,CASSYSGRDTGTF,TGTGCCAGCAGTTACTCGGGCAGGGACACGGGCACCTTC
TRBV6-2/TRBV6-3,-,-,TRBJ2-6,CASSYIGTGANVLTF,TGTGCCAGCAGTTATATCGGTACTGGGGCCAACGTCCTGACTTTC
TRBV10-3,TRBD1,-,TRBJ1-3,CATAGTAGNTIYF,TGTGCCACCGCTGGGACAGCTGGAAACACCATATATTTT
TRBV5-8,-,-,TRBJ2-3,CASSTEGRGTDTQYF,TGTGCCAGCAGCACCGAGGGTCGAGGCACAGATACGCAGTATTTT
TRBV28,TRBD1,-,TRBJ2-7,CASRFLTGTGGEQYF,TGTGCCAGCAGGTTCCTCACCGGGACAGGGGGCGAGCAGTACTTC
TRBV12-3/TRBV12-4,-,once,TRBJ1-5,CASTMTGNQPQHF,TGTGCCAGCACTATGACAGGCAATCAGCCCCAGCATTTT
TRBV6-5,-,-,TRBJ2-5,CASRRLGVETQYF,TGTGCCAGCAGGCGCCTCGGGGTGGAGACCCAGTACTTC
TRBV5-5,-,-,TRBJ2-1,CASSLAGEQFF,TGTGCCAGCAGCTTGGCAGGAGAGCAGTTCTTC
TRBV7-2,TRBD2,-,TRBJ2-7,CASSPSGASYEQYF,TGTGCCAGCAGCCCTAGCGGGGCTTCCTACGAGCAGTACTTC
TRBV5-4,TRBD1,few,TRBJ2-7,CASSPGTGEYHEQYF,TGTGCCAGCAGCCCCGGGACAGGGGAATACCACGAGCAGTACTTC
TRBV12-5,-,-,TRBJ2-7,CASGQSSYEQYF,TGTGCTAGTGGCCAATCCTCCTACGAGCAGTACTTC
TRBV11-2,-,-,TRBJ2-5,CASSTRRTQETQYF,TGTGCCAGCAGCACCCGACGGACTCAAGAGACCCAGTACTTC
TRBV5-5,TRBD1,-,TRBJ2-7,CASSGGTGGIYEQYF,TGTGCCAGCAGCGGAGGGACAGGGGGCATCTACGAGCAGTACTTC
TRBV19,TRBD1,-,TRBJ1-2,CASSRLDRDRVYGYTF,TGTGCCAGTAGTAGGCTCGACCGGGACAGGGTCTATGGCTACACCTTC